This TCR beta chain stems from a study of shared clonotypes between healthy human individuals. With 5 bases removed from V and 5 bases from J, the gap between germline ends came to 12 bases. Germline CDR1 and CDR2: KGHSH and LQKENI. The CDR3 covers 13 residues. The assay ran at deep level. Repertoires were generated with immunoSEQ multiplex PCR, while TCRdb's copy carries only in-frame clones and drops some. The sample records roughly 1,000,000 clones, 78% being singletons. Material: memory CD4+ T cells from PBMCs. Subset in this sample: CD45RA-negative fraction. The receptor's source is a man aged 18 to 29 in good health. Some clones in this sample may be carry-over from other donors' samples. J is TRBJ2-5 and V is TRBV18; tentatively, D is TRBD1 (5 bases). CDR3 protein: CASSAGMGETQYF. The DNA for the CDR3 is TGTGCCAGCTCAGCAGGGATGGGCGAGACCCAGTACTTC.